This T cell receptor beta chain was observed in a study of CD8+ T cells in alopecia areata. Whole-study results and caveats: In scalp samples, resident alphabeta T cells of normal skin are also sequenced.

The count of this clone is one. Its cognate antigen is unknown. Extracted RNA was reverse transcribed into cDNA, the sequencing template. Profiled with immunoSEQ multiplex PCR; TCRdb holds only in-frame clones, not every one. This sample has 55,000 to 65,000 clones, with roughly 46% found just once. Researchers took lesional scalp punch biopsies and peripheral blood from people who were alopecia areata patients. V gave up 7 bases and J gave up 3 bases, with 24 bases separating them. The germline CDR1 and CDR2 sequences are LGHNT and FRNRAP. The CDR3 runs to 17 residues. The chain recombines TRBV12-5 with TRBJ2-5, with D possibly matching TRBD1 (5 bases). The TCR was taken from a human donor with alopecia areata. The sequencing input was NKG2D-low CD8+ T cells sorted from blood. The CDR3 bases are TGTGCTAGTGCCCTGGGGCAGTCTTTAAGTTTGGAAGAGACCCAGTACTTC. It is translated as CASALGQSLSLEETQYF.